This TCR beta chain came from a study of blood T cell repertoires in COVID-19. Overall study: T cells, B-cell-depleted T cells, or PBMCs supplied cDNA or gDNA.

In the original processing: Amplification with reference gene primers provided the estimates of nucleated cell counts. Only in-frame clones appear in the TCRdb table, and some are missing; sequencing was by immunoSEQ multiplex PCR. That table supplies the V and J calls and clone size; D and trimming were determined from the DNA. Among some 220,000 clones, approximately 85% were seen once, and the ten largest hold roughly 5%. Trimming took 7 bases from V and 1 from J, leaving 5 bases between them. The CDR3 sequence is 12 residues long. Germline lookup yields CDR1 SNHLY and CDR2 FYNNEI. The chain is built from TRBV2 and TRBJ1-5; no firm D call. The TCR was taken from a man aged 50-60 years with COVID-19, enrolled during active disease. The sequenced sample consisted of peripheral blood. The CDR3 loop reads CASKQSNQPQHF. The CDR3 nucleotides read TGTGCCAGCAAACAGAGCAATCAGCCCCAGCATTTT.